This TCR beta chain stems from a study of cytomegalovirus exposure and HLA in healthy donors. Overall study findings and caveats: Earlier analysis looked at TCR beta V segments, and most were productive about 90% or about 30% of the time.

V lost 0 bases, J lost 5 bases, and 8 bases lay in between. The CDR3 covers 14 residues. Germline CDR1 MNHNY, CDR2 SVGAGI (reference sequence). With regard to this clone: Its antigen is currently unknown.

Vbeta (60) and Jbeta (13) primers were used in the PCR. Only in-frame clones appear in the TCRdb table, and some are missing; sequencing was by immunoSEQ multiplex PCR. The data hold some 170,000 clones, with around 77% observed a single time. Sequencing was performed on PBMCs. This chain links TRBV6-6 with TRBJ1-5; D gene unclear. The clonotype originates from a man aged 55 to 70 in good health and CMV-seronegative. The CDR3 DNA is TGTGCCAGCAGTTACTCGGTTTTAGATCAGCCCCAGCATTTT. It yields the protein CASSYSVLDQPQHF.